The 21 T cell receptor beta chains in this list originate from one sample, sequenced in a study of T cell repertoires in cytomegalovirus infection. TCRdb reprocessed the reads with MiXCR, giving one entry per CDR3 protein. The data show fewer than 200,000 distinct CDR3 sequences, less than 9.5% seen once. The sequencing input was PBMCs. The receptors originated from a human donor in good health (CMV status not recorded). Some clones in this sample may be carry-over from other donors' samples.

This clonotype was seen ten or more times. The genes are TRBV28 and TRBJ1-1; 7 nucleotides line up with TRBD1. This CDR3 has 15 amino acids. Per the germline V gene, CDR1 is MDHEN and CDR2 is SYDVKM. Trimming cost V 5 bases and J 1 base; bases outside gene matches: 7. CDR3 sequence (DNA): TGTGCCAGCAGTCCCCGGACAGGTCAGAACACTGAAGCTTTCTTT. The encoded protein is CASSPRTGQNTEAFF.

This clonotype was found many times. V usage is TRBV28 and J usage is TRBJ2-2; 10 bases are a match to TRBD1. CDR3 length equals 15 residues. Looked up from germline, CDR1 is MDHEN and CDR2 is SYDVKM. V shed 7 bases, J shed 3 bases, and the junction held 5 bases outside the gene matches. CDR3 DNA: TGTGCCAGCAAGACAGGGGGCGAGGACACCGGGGAGCTGTTTTTT. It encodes CASKTGGEDTGELFF.

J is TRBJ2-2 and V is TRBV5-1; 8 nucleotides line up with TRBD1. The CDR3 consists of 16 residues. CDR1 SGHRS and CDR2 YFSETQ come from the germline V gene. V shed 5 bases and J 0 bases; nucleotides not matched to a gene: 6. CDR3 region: CASRDPGQANTGELFF. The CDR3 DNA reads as TGCGCCAGCAGAGATCCGGGACAGGCGAACACCGGGGAGCTGTTTTTT.

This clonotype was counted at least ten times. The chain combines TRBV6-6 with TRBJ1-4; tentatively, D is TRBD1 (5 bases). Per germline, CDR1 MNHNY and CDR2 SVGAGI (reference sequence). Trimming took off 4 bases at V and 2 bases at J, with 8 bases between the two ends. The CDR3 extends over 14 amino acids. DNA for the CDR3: TGTGCCAGCAGTTCCGGGGCGACTAATGAAAAACTGTTTTTT. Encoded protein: CASSSGATNEKLFF.

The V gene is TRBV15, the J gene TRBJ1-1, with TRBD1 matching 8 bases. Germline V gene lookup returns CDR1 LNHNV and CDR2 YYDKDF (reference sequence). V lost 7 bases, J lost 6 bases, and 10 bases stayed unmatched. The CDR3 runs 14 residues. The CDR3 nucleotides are TGTGCCACCACCCCAGCAGGGGGCAAAGCTGAAGCTTTCTTT. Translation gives CATTPAGGKAEAFF.

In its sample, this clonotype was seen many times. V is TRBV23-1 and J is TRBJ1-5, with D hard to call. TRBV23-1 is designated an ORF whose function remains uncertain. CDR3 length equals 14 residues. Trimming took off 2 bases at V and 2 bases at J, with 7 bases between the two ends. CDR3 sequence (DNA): TGCGCCAGCAGTCAAAGAGGACGCAATCAGCCCCAGCATTTT. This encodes CASSQRGRNQPQHF.

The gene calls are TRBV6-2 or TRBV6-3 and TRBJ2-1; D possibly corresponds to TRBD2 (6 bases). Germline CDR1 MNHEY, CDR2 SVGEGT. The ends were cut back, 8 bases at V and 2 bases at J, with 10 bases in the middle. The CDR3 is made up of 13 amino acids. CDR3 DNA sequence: TGTGCCAGCCTCGGAGGGACCTACAATGAGCAGTTCTTC. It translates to CASLGGTYNEQFF.

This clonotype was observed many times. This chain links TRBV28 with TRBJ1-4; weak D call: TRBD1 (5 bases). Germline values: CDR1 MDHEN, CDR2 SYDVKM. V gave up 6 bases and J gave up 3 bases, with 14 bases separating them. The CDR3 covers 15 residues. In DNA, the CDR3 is TGTGCCAGCAGCCCCGGGGGAGTTGCTAATGAAAAACTGTTTTTT. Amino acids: CASSPGGVANEKLFF.

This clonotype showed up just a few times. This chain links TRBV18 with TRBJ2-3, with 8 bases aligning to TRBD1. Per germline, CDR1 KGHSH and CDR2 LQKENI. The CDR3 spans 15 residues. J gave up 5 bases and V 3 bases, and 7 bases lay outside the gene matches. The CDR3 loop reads CASSPVQGAGDTQYF. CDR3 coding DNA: TGTGCCAGCTCACCGGTCCAGGGGGCCGGAGATACGCAGTATTTT.

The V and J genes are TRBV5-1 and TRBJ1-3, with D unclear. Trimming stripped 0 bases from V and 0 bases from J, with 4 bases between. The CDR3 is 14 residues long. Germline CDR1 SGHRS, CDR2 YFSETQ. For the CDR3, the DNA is TGCGCCAGCAGCTTGGAAGACTCTGGAAACACCATATATTTT. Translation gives CASSLEDSGNTIYF.

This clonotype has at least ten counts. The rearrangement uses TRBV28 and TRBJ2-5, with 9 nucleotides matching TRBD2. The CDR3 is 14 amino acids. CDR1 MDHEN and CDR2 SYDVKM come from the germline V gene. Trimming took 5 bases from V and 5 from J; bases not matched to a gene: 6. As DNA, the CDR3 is TGTGCCAGCAGTCACTTAGCGGGAGCGGAGACCCAGTACTTC. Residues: CASSHLAGAETQYF.

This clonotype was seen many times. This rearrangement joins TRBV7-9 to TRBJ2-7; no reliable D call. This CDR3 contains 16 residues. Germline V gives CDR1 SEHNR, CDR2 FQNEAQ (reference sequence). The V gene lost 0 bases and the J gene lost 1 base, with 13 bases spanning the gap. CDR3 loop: CASSLATDPPSYEQYF. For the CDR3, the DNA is TGTGCCAGCAGCTTAGCGACTGATCCCCCGTCCTACGAGCAGTACTTC.

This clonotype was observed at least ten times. CDR3 amino acids: CASSVGSLPYEQYF. In nucleotides, the CDR3 is TGTGCCAGTAGTGTGGGGTCGTTACCCTACGAGCAGTACTTC. This sequence joins TRBV19 and TRBJ2-7; no clear D. CDR1 is LNHDA and CDR2 is SQIVND in the germline V gene (reference sequence). The CDR3 contains 14 residues. The V gene lost 5 bases and the J gene lost 2 bases, with 13 bases spanning the gap.

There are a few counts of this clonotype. DNA for the CDR3: TGTGCCACCAGTGGACAGGGGGTCACTGAAGCTTTCTTT. Translated, it gives CATSGQGVTEAFF. This rearrangement joins TRBV24-1 to TRBJ1-1, with TRBD1 matching 9 bases. The CDR3 is 13 residues long. V gave up 5 bases and J gave up 4 bases; unmatched junction bases: 1. Germline lookup yields CDR1 KGHDR and CDR2 SFDVKD.

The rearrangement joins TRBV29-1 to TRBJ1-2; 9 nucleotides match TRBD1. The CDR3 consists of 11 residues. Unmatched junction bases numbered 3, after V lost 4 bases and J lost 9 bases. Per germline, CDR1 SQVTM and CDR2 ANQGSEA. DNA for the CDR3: TGCAGCGTTGGGACAGGGGCACGCTACACCTTC. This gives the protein CSVGTGARYTF.

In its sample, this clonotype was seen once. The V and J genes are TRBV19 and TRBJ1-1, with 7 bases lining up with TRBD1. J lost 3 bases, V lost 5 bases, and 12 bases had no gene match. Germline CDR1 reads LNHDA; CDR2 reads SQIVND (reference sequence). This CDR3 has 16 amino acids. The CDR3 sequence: CASSLPRGQGDTEAFF. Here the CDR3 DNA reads TGTGCCAGTAGTCTCCCCCGCGGGCAGGGGGACACTGAAGCTTTCTTT.

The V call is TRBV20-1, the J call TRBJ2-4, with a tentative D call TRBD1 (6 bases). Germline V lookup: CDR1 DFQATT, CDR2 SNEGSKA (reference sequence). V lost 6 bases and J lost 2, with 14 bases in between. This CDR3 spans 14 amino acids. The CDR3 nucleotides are TGCAGTGCCTTCTACAGGGCGACCAAAAACATTCAGTACTTC. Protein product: CSAFYRATKNIQYF.

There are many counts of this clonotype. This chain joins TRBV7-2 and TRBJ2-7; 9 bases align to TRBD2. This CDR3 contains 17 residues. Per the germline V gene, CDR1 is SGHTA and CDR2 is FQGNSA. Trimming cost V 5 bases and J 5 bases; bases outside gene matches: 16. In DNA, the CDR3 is TGTGCCAGCAGCCAGACTGGTGGGACTAGCCTTTTTAACGAGCAGTACGTC. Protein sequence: CASSQTGGTSLFNEQYV.

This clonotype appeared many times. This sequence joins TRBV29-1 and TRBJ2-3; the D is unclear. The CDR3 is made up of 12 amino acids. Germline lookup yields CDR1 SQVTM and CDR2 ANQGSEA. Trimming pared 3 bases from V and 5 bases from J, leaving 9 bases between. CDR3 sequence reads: CSVESELDTQYF. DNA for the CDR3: TGCAGCGTTGAGTCTGAATTAGATACGCAGTATTTT.

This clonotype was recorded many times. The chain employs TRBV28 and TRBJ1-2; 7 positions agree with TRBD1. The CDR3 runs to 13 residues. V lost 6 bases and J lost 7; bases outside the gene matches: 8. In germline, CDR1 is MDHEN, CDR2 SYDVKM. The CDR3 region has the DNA TGTGCCAGCAGACCGACAGGGAAGAGTGGCTACACCTTC. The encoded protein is CASRPTGKSGYTF.

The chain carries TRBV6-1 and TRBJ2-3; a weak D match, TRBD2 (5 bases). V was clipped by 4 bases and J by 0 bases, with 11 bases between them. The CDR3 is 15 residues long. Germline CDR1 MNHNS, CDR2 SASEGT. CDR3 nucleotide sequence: TGTGCCAGCAGTGGAACTAGGACTAGCACAGATACGCAGTATTTT. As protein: CASSGTRTSTDTQYF.